A single sample is the source of the 13 T cell receptor beta chains below, sequenced in a study of shared clonotypes between healthy human individuals. Data came from immunoSEQ multiplex PCR; TCRdb stores just in-frame clones and leaves some out. The sample records about 2.4 million clones, around 94% being singletons. Sample: naive CD4+ T cells sorted from blood. Regarding subset: CD45RA+ positively selected. These receptor sequences come from a man in his late teens or twenties in good health.

The V gene is TRBV2, the J gene TRBJ1-6; tentative D call: TRBD1 (6 bases). The CDR3 sequence is 16 residues long. V lost 7 bases and J lost 7, with 20 bases in between. CDR1 is SNHLY, CDR2 FYNNEI, per germline. The CDR3 coding sequence is TGTGCCAGCATCTCAGGGGCTCGGGGTACCAATTCACCCCTCCACTTT. Translation gives CASISGARGTNSPLHF.

V is TRBV5-8 and J is TRBJ2-2; D is unresolved. The CDR3 extends over 13 amino acids. CDR1 is SGHTS, CDR2 YDEGEE, per germline. Trimming took 9 bases from V and 3 from J, leaving 12 bases between them. CDR3 region: CATLSTHTGELFF. The CDR3 DNA sequence: TGTGCCACGCTGAGCACCCACACCGGGGAGCTGTTTTTT.

As concerns this clone: The identical CDR3 is also encoded by other nucleotide sequences in the sample. J is TRBJ1-2 and V is TRBV19; 9 bases match TRBD1. The CDR3 is 15 residues long. V lost 1 base to trimming and J lost 2 bases; unmatched junction nucleotides: 2. Germline CDR1 LNHDA, CDR2 SQIVND (reference sequence). The CDR3 reads CASSIAGTGNYGYTF. Here the CDR3 DNA reads TGTGCCAGTAGTATAGCTGGGACAGGGAACTATGGCTACACCTTC.

V is TRBV5-1 and J is TRBJ2-1; D assignment may be TRBD1 or TRBD2 (5 bases each). The CDR3 has 13 amino acids. Germline V gene lookup returns CDR1 SGHRS and CDR2 YFSETQ. V was shortened by 4 bases and J by 5 bases, with 10 bases between the two germline ends. Here the CDR3 reads CASSRDADNEQFF. In DNA, the CDR3 is TGCGCCAGCAGCAGGGACGCTGACAATGAGCAGTTCTTC.

The chain joins TRBV30 to TRBJ2-5; either TRBD1 or TRBD2 may fit D (5 bases each). The CDR3 runs to 17 residues. The V end was cut by 2 bases, the J end by 2 bases, with 21 bases between. In germline, CDR1 is GTSNPN, CDR2 SVGIG (reference sequence). CDR3 residues: CAWSLIMVWGIQETQYF. The DNA for the CDR3 is TGTGCCTGGAGTCTTATAATGGTGTGGGGGATACAAGAGACCCAGTACTTC.

The rearrangement joins TRBV6-1 to TRBJ2-1; 7 bases are a match to TRBD1. The V and J ends lost 5 bases and 0 bases, in that order; junction bases with no gene match: 4. The CDR3 totals 15 residues. Germline V CDR1 and CDR2: MNHNS, SASEGT. DNA of the CDR3: TGTGCCAGCAGTCGACAGGGTGGCTCCTACAATGAGCAGTTCTTC. Translated, it gives CASSRQGGSYNEQFF.

For this clone: This sample also contains other DNA sequences that code for the same CDR3. This chain links TRBV7-3 with TRBJ2-1; 7 positions agree with TRBD1. The CDR3 covers 15 residues. Trimming at V came to 3 bases and at J to 2 bases, leaving 4 bases not matched to a gene. Per germline, CDR1 SGHTA and CDR2 FQGTGA. The CDR3 bases are TGTGCCAGCAGCTTGTCAGGGGGTACCTACAATGAGCAGTTCTTC. Translating gives CASSLSGGTYNEQFF. The full variable domain, in which reference TRBV7-3 and TRBJ2-1 provide the parts outside the CDR3, is GAGVSQTPSNKVTEKGKYVELRCDPISGHTALYWYRQSLGQGPEFLIYFQGTGAADDSGLPNDRFFAVRPEGSVSTLKIQRTERGDSAVYLCASSLSGGTYNEQFFGPGTRLTVL.

In its sample, this clone was seen once. This chain joins TRBV7-2 and TRBJ2-5; 12 nucleotides agree with TRBD2. The CDR3 consists of 16 residues. Germline CDR1 is SGHTA and CDR2 is FQGNSA. Trimming cost V 5 bases and J 0 bases; bases outside gene matches: 4. The CDR3 DNA follows: TGTGCCAGCAGCCCTAGGACTAGCGGGGACCAAGAGACCCAGTACTTC. It codes for CASSPRTSGDQETQYF.

This rearrangement joins TRBV18 to TRBJ2-5; no firm D call. Germline V gene sequence: CDR1 KGHSH, CDR2 LQKENI. V was pared by 2 bases and J by 5 bases, with 9 bases between. This CDR3 comprises 13 residues. Here the CDR3 reads CASSPDLRETQYF. CDR3 DNA sequence: TGTGCCAGCTCACCAGACCTACGGGAGACCCAGTACTTC.

V and J are TRBV6-5 and TRBJ2-7, with D maybe TRBD1 (5 bases). CDR1 is MNHEY, CDR2 SVGAGI, per germline. The V and J ends lost 6 bases and 3 bases respectively, with 18 bases between them. The CDR3 loop spans 15 amino acids. The CDR3 region has the DNA TGTGCCAGCAGCCTTGACAAGGGGCCCCTCTACGAGCAGTACTTC. It codes for CASSLDKGPLYEQYF.

The V and J genes are TRBV27 and TRBJ1-1; D not resolved. The CDR3 runs to 14 residues. V was clipped by 6 bases and J by 7 bases, with 18 bases between them. Germline V gene sequence: CDR1 MNHEY, CDR2 SMNVEV (reference sequence). The CDR3 DNA sequence: TGTGCCAGCAGGTCACTAGTAAGGGTGATTGAAGCTTTCTTT. Amino acid sequence: CASRSLVRVIEAFF.

The chain uses TRBV6-4 and TRBJ2-1; 10 bases agree with TRBD2. Germline assignment: CDR1 MRHNA and CDR2 SNTAGT. The CDR3 covers 16 residues. After removal of 0 bases from V and 7 bases from J, the junction contained 6 bases not matched to a gene. The CDR3 DNA reads TGTGCCAGCAGTGACTCATTGGGACTAGCGAAAAATGAGCAGTTCTTC. Its translation is CASSDSLGLAKNEQFF.

The count of this clone is one. The sample carries other DNA sequences with the same CDR3. This chain uses TRBV30 with TRBJ1-1; D gene ambiguous. CDR3 size: 12 residues. The ends were cut back, 2 bases at V and 0 bases at J, with 4 bases in the middle. CDR1 and CDR2 (germline): GTSNPN, SVGIG (reference sequence). CDR3 residues: CAWSSLNTEAFF. Written as DNA, the CDR3 is TGTGCCTGGAGTTCGCTGAACACTGAAGCTTTCTTT.